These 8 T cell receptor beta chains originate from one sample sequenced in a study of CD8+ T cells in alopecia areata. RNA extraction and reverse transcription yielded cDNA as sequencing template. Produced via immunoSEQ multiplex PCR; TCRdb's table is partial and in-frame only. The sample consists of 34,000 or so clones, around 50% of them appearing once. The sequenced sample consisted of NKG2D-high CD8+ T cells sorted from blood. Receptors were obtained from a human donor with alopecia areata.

For the CDR3, the DNA is TGTGCCAGCAGCGGAGTTCCCCGGGGATCCAATGAGCAGTTCTTC. It specifies CASSGVPRGSNEQFF. V is TRBV9 and J is TRBJ2-1, with D possibly matching TRBD2 (5 bases). The V gene's germline CDR1 is SGDLS and CDR2 YYNGEE. Trimming stripped 3 bases from V and 6 bases from J, with 16 bases between. The CDR3 loop spans 15 amino acids.

CDR3 sequence (DNA): TGTGCCAGCAGCTTGAGACAGACTGGAAACACCATATATTTT. Its translation is CASSLRQTGNTIYF. The chain recombines TRBV7-2 with TRBJ1-3; the D gene is possibly TRBD1 (5 bases). The V and J ends lost 3 bases and 2 bases respectively, with 8 bases between them. The CDR3 covers 14 residues. CDR1 SGHTA and CDR2 FQGNSA come from the germline V gene.

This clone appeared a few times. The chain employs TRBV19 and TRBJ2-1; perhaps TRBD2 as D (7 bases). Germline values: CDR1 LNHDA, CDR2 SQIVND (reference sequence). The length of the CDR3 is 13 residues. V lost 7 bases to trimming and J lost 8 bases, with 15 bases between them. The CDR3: CASTRGAGDEQFF. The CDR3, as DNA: TGTGCCAGTACTCGGGGGGCCGGGGATGAGCAGTTCTTC.

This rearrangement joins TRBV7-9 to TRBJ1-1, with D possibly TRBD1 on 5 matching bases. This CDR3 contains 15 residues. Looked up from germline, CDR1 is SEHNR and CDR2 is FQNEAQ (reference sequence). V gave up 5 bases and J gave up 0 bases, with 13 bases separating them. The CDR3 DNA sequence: TGTGCCAGCAGCCGAAACCAGGGCCTGAACACTGAAGCTTTCTTT. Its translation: CASSRNQGLNTEAFF.

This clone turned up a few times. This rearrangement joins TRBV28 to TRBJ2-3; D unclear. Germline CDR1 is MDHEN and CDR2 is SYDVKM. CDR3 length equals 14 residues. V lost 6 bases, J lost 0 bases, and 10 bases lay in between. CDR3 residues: CASSQTSSTDTQYF. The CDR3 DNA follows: TGTGCCAGCAGCCAAACCAGCAGCACAGATACGCAGTATTTT.

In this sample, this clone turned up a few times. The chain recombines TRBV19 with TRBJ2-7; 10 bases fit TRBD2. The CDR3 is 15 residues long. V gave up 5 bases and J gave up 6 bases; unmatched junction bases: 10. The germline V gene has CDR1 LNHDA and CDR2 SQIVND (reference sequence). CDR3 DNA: TGTGCCAGTAGTCCGTGGACTAGCGGTATCTGCGAGCAGTACTTC. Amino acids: CASSPWTSGICEQYF. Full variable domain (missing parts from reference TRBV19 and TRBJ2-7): DGGITQSPKYLFRKEGQNVTLSCEQNLNHDAMYWYRQDPGQGLRLIYYSQIVNDFQKGDIAEGYSVSREKKESFPLTVTSAQKNPTAFYLCASSPWTSGICEQYFGPGTRLTVT.

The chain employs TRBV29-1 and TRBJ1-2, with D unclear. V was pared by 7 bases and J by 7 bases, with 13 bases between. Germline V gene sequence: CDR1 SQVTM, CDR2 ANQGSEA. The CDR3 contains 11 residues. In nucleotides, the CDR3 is TGCAGCGCCCTGTTGCGATCTGGCTACACCTTC. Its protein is CSALLRSGYTF.

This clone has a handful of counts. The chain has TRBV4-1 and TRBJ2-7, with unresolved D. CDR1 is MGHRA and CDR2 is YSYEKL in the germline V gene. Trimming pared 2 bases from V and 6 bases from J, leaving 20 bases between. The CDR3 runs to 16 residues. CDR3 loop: CASSQYFEPSLPEQYF. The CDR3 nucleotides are TGCGCCAGCAGCCAATATTTCGAGCCATCACTCCCCGAGCAGTACTTC.